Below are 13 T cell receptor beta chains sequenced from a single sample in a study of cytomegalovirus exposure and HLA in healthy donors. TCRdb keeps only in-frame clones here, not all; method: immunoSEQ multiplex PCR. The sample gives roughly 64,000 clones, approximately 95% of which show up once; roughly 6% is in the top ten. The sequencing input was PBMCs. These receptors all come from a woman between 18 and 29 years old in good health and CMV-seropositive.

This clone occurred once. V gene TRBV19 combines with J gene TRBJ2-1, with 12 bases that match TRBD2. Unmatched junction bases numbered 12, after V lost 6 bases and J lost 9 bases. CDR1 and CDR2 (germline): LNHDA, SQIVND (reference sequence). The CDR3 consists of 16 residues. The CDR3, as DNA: TGTGCCAGTAGCCAGGTACCGGGACTAGCGGGCGGTGAGCAGTTCTTC. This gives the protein CASSQVPGLAGGEQFF.

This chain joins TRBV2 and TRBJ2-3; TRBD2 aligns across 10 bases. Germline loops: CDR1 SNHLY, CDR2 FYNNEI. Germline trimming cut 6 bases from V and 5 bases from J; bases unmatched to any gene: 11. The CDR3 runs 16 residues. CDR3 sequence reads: CASRAASGSSRDTQYF. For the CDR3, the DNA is TGTGCCAGCAGAGCCGCTAGCGGGAGCAGTAGAGATACGCAGTATTTT.

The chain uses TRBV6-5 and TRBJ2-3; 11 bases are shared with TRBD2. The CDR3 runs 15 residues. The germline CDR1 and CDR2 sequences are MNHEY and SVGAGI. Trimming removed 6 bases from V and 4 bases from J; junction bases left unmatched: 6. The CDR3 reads CASRNSGGAADTQYF. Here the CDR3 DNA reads TGTGCCAGCAGAAATAGCGGGGGGGCTGCAGATACGCAGTATTTT.

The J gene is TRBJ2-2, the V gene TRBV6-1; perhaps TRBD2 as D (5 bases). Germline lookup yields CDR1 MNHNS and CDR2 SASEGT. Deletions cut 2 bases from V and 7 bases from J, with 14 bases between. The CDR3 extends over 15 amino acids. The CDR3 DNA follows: TGTGCCAGCAGTGAATGGGTGGGAGAGAACGGGGAGCTGTTTTTT. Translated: CASSEWVGENGELFF.

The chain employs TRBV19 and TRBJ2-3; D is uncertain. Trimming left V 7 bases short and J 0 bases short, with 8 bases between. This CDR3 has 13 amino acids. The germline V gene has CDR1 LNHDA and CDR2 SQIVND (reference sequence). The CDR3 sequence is CASTPPSTDTQYF. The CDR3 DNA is TGTGCCAGTACCCCCCCTAGCACAGATACGCAGTATTTT. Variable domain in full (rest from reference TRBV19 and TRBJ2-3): DGGITQSPKYLFRKEGQNVTLSCEQNLNHDAMYWYRQDPGQGLRLIYYSQIVNDFQKGDIAEGYSVSREKKESFPLTVTSAQKNPTAFYLCASTPPSTDTQYFGPGTRLTVL.

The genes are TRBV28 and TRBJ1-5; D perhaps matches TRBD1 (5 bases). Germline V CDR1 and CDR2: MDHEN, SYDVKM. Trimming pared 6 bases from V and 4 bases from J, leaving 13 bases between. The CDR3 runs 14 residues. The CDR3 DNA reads TGTGCCAGCAGGGTATCAGGGATTAATCAGCCCCAGCATTTT. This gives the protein CASRVSGINQPQHF.

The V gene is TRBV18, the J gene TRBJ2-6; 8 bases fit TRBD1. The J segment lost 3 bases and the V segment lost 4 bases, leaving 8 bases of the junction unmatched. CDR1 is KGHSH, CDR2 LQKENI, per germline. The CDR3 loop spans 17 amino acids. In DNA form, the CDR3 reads TGTGCCAGCTCACGTGCGGACAGGGTGAGTGGGGCCAACGTCCTGACTTTC. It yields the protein CASSRADRVSGANVLTF.

The CDR3 bases are TGCGCCAGCAGCGGGGCGGGAATAAACACCGGGGAGCTGTTTTTT. Amino acid sequence: CASSGAGINTGELFF. The gene calls are TRBV5-1 and TRBJ2-2, with D maybe TRBD2 (6 bases). Germline values: CDR1 SGHRS, CDR2 YFSETQ. This CDR3 region has 15 residues. Trimming shortened V by 4 bases and J by 2 bases, and 12 bases separated the two germline ends.

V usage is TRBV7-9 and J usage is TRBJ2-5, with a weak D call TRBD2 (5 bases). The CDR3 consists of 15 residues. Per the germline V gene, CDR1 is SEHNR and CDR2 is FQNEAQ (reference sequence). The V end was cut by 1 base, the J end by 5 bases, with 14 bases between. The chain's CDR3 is CASSLDLSRGETQYF. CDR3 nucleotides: TGTGCCAGCAGCTTAGATTTGAGTCGCGGGGAGACCCAGTACTTC.

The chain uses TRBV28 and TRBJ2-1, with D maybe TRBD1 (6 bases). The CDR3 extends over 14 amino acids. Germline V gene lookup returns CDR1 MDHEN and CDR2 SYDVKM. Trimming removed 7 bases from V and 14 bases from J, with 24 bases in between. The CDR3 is CASTPGVEFRWEFF. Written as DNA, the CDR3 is TGTGCCAGCACGCCAGGGGTCGAATTTAGGTGGGAGTTCTTC.

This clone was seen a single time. CDR3 loop: CSVEDEKKTYNEQFF. CDR3 nucleotides: TGCAGCGTTGAAGATGAGAAAAAGACCTACAATGAGCAGTTCTTC. This chain links TRBV29-1 with TRBJ2-1; D unresolved. Germline V lookup: CDR1 SQVTM, CDR2 ANQGSEA. V lost 0 bases to trimming and J lost 2 bases, with 11 bases between them. The CDR3 is made up of 15 amino acids.

Here the CDR3 DNA reads TGTGCCAGCAGCCACCTCGGGCGGGAGGGCACTGAAGCTTTCTTT. Amino acid sequence: CASSHLGREGTEAFF. The rearrangement links TRBV14 to TRBJ1-1; D not resolved. V lost 3 bases, J lost 4 bases, and 15 bases lay in between. CDR1 and CDR2 (germline): SGHDN, FVKESK. The length of the CDR3 is 15 residues. Based on the CDR3 plus reference TRBV14 and TRBJ1-1, the full variable domain is EAGVTQFPSHSVIEKGQTVTLRCDPISGHDNLYWYRRVMGKEIKFLLHFVKESKQDESGMPNNRFLAERTGGTYSTLKVQPAELEDSGVYFCASSHLGREGTEAFFGQGTRLTVV.

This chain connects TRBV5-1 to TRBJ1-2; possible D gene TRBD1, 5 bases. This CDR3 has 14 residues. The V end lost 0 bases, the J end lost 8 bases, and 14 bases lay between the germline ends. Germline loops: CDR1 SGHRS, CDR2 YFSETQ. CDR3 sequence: CASSLASEGAGYTF. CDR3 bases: TGCGCCAGCAGCTTGGCCAGCGAAGGGGCCGGCTACACCTTC.